This paragraph reports one TCR beta chain. Antigen specificity is unknown. This entry is derived from a study of T cell responses to AZD1222 COVID-19 vaccine. Study-level results: Reportedly, nearly half the spike-specific TCRs target unmutated variant regions.

Produced via immunoSEQ multiplex PCR; TCRdb's table is partial and in-frame only. Seen here are 90,000 to 150,000 clones, around 85% observed once, and the top ten hold around 6.2%. V was trimmed by 2 bases and J by 1 base, leaving 8 bases between them. This CDR3 is built from 14 residues. Germline-derived CDR1 and CDR2 are SGHAT and FQDESV (reference sequence). This TCR derives from an adult in good health. The chain combines TRBV11-1 with TRBJ1-1; D call uncertain. The source material was peripheral blood, sampled on day 0 of AZD1222 vaccination. In nucleotides, the CDR3 is TGTGCCAGCAGCTTAAGTTCAGCGAACACTGAAGCTTTCTTT. Protein: CASSLSSANTEAFF. The full variable domain, with the rest looked up from reference TRBV11-1 and TRBJ1-1, is EAEVAQSPRYKITEKSQAVAFWCDPISGHATLYWYRQILGQGPELLVQFQDESVVDDSQLPKDRFSAERLKGVDSTLKIQPAELGDSAMYLCASSLSSANTEAFFGQGTRLTVV.